This TCR beta chain emerged from a study of shared clonotypes between healthy human individuals (dated by TCRdb to the early 2020s). Study-wide context: A couple of women and three men aged 18 to 49 years were included in the cohort. For each donor, three plates each were used for CD4 naive and CD4 memory, two plates were used for CD8 naive, and one plate was used for CD8 memory. To increase sequencing depth and limit assay-specific biases, different laboratories used diverse techniques to prepare libraries and sequence TCR repertoires. To estimate repertoire size and how much clonotype sharing occurs between individuals, the study deeply sequenced the blood TCR repertoires of roughly 5 healthy adults. Between about 0.85 and 8.9 billion PBMCs per donor were obtained by leukapheresis. Here is what the overall study found, with its caveats: Higher generation probabilities were observed for clonotypes shared by all four sorted-subset donors than for non-shared clonotypes. The small number of donors limited the genetic and exposure-history diversity represented. Even with the large sequencing depth, rarefaction of the sorted-subset datasets indicated that sequencing was incomplete. Sampling was limited to blood, and TCR repertoires in tissue likely differ from TCR repertoires in blood. Based on pairwise subsampling, the degree of clonotype sharing among donors was expected to be affected by sequencing depth. Naive subsets generally had larger estimated clonotype richness than memory subsets did. When four donors were compared, the shared fraction of clonotypes was approximately 5% for naive CD4, approximately 3.5% for naive CD8, 2.3% for memory CD4, and about 0.36% for memory CD8.

Reading from cysteine to phenylalanine, the CDR3 counts 15 amino acids. Only the CDR3 part of the read is kept: 45 bases, read in frame from the first base. The germline V gene yields SGHRS for CDR1 and YFSETQ for CDR2. Using the deep immunoSEQ assay, TCR CDR3 regions were amplified from genomic DNA by multiplex PCR. For each cell subset, the extracted genomic DNA was distributed evenly across all wells of several immunoSEQ 96-well plates, and each plate served as one replicate. For sorted subsets, roughly 200 ng of genomic DNA, equivalent to roughly 33,000 T cell genomes, went into each replicate PCR. Purified libraries were measured with a Qubit 3.0 fluorometer, size-checked on a Bioanalyzer 2100, and measured again with the KAPA Library Quantification kit. Every immunoSEQ 96-well plate was sequenced on a dedicated single-read 150-cycle Illumina NextSeq 550 flow cell. The source study handled its data this way. Because the immunoSEQ output included only junctional sequences and no quality scores, the filtering could not be the same as the filtering used for full-length reads. To assign V/J genes and CDR3, sequences were annotated against IMGT germline references using PyIR, a Python wrapper for IgBLAST v1.9. Reads were removed for weak V/J assignments (E-value above 1e-6), missing CDR3, stop codons, out-of-frame junctions, or ambiguous translated residues. V3J clonotypes were defined as sequences sharing an identical inferred V gene, J gene, and CDR3 amino acid sequence. To compute the percentage overlap between repertoires, the number of shared unique clonotypes was divided by the size of the smaller repertoire. Repertoire richness was assessed with RTK rarefaction, the Chao1 estimator, and Recon v2.1 estimates of unobserved clonotypes. For all TCRbeta clonotypes obtained by the gDNA method from a few donors, generation probabilities were computed with OLGA. The source is immuneACCESS, and TCRdb retained only in-frame sequences with V and J called. Part of the clones is not carried over; for the studies checked, unresolved V genes explain less than half of this, and the remainder is unexplained. V and J calls and clone size are as listed in that table; D and trimming were resolved from the DNA. The sample has a few million clones on record, approximately 95% of them singletons. The ten largest make up around 0.4% of the sample.

Donors were healthy HIV-negative adults with no recently reported acute infections or vaccinations. Only Caucasian adults living in Nashville, Tennessee, USA were represented among the donors. CD4+ T cells were enriched by magnetic negative selection; naive cells were then positively selected on CD45RA, and the negative fraction formed the memory subset. After blood collection by leukapheresis, PBMCs were isolated using Ficoll-Histopaque density gradient centrifugation and then cryopreserved in the vapor phase of liquid nitrogen. Analytical flow cytometry was used to check the purity and quantity of every magnetically sorted T cell population. Genomic DNA was isolated from each sorted fraction and quantified by UV absorbance on a Nanodrop 2000c. Concerning this clone itself: No cognate antigen has been identified for it. A junction end diverges from the germline sequence, so it may reflect a read error.

Sequencing was carried out using naive CD4+ T cells from PBMCs. Read against the paper, the sample's cell subset or site label means: CD45RA+ positively selected. This TCR was sampled from a man between 18 and 35 years old in good health. Some clones in this sample may be carry-over from other donors' samples. The receptor chain draws on TRBV5-1 and TRBJ2-7, with a tentative D gene TRBD2 over 6 matching bases. The CDR3 region has the sequence CASSSREPLFRFGVF. The base sequence is TGCGCCAGCAGCTCCCGGGAGCCTCTATTTCGATTTGGGGTTTTC.